A selection of T cell receptor beta chains follows, all from one sample in a study of cytomegalovirus exposure and HLA in healthy donors. Sequencing was performed with immunoSEQ multiplex PCR; in TCRdb, only in-frame clones are kept and a portion is missing. The data hold some 200,000 clones, with about 84% observed a single time. Sequences were obtained from PBMCs. The origin of the receptors is a man aged 50 or older in good health and CMV-seronegative. CDR3s leave out the opening cysteine and the closing phenylalanine or tryptophan. The order of the fields is V gene, CDR3 protein.

v_call: TRBV30; cdr3_aa: AWGQMNTEAF
v_call: TRBV18; cdr3_aa: ASSLGRQGGKYGYT
v_call: TRBV20-1; cdr3_aa: SADRGAGYT
v_call: TRBV5-5; cdr3_aa: ASSEGQFYEQY
v_call: TRBV27; cdr3_aa: ASRFTGGGFTEAF
v_call: TRBV7-9; cdr3_aa: ATAGAGQRDEQF
v_call: TRBV5-4; cdr3_aa: ASSLSRTRETQY
v_call: TRBV7-2; cdr3_aa: ASSLAGTSYEQY
v_call: TRBV9; cdr3_aa: ASSGSGAQETQY
v_call: TRBV19; cdr3_aa: ASSPDRAYYGYT
v_call: TRBV9; cdr3_aa: ASSGLAGGSTDTQY
v_call: TRBV27; cdr3_aa: ASSFAESYNEQF
v_call: TRBV11-1; cdr3_aa: ASSFSWQDEQF
v_call: TRBV19; cdr3_aa: ASRLGGAGEQF
v_call: TRBV6-4; cdr3_aa: ASSVPGQGRQPQH
v_call: TRBV27; cdr3_aa: ASSRWTGGTDTQY
v_call: TRBV7-9; cdr3_aa: ASSFFRGSENTEAF